This TCR beta chain was recorded in a study of blood T cell repertoires in COVID-19 (dated by TCRdb to between 2020 and 2021). Context from the whole study: Collaborator samples came from the United States, Italy and Spain and covered acute and convalescent phases of COVID-19. The repertoires were released in a freely available public database meant as a resource for research on the immune response to SARS-CoV-2. Nearly every sample came with metadata listing a de-identified subject ID, COVID-19 status, age in years and sex. Subjects who had been exposed to COVID-19, were actively infected with it, or had recovered from it provided the deeply sampled blood TCRbeta repertoires that made up the dataset. The samples were drawn from the first 160 participants of the ongoing ImmuneRACE study and from 950 to 1,500 subjects provided by 6 global collaborators. Where available, HLA class I and class II types were taken from metadata supplied by the sample provider and were not determined by assay-based typing. The material from the prospective study consisted of cDNA or gDNA derived from T cells, B-cell-depleted T cells, or PBMCs.

Ends trimmed: V by 6 bases, J by 7 bases; bases unmatched to a gene: 9. Spanning cysteine to phenylalanine, the CDR3 consists of 17 amino acids. Just CDR3 DNA is preserved here, 51 bases in frame from base 1. CDR1 and CDR2, looked up from the germline V gene, are MDHEN and SYDVKM. The immunoSEQ Assay, a bias-controlled multiplex PCR, was used to amplify TCRbeta CDR3 regions from genomic DNA. In the source study's methods: The number of nucleated cells in each sample was estimated from the amplification of reference gene primers within the assay. Sequence reads were collapsed and filtered to measure the absolute abundance of every unique TCRbeta CDR3 rearrangement. For each sample, productive Simpson clonality was calculated by taking the square root of Simpson's diversity index across productive rearrangements. TCRdb took this table from immuneACCESS and kept in-frame rearrangements with V and J called. Such tables lack part of the clones; where checked against another copy, unresolved V genes explain under half of the gap, and the rest is unexplained. V, J and clone size are those of that table, while D and trimming were read from the DNA. Recorded for this sample are 130,000 to 150,000 clones; around nine tenths of them occurred a single time. The ten largest clones capture around 1.6% of the sample.

Findings and caveats that apply to the study as a whole: The amount of clinical and demographic metadata varied by source and participant and was provided uncurated.

On this clone itself: This receptor's antigen is unknown. Base qualities are not recorded, but no much larger clone differs from it by a single base.

Each collaborating institution followed its own protocols to collect whole blood in K2EDTA tubes. For TCRbeta analysis, collaborators shipped samples as frozen whole blood, isolated PBMCs, or DNA extracted from either of those sample types. Sample: peripheral blood. The source is a human donor in a cohort sampled during active COVID-19. Recombination joined TRBV28 with TRBJ2-2, with 15 bases matching TRBD2. The nucleotides read TGTGCCAGCAGCGGACCGGGACTAGCGGGGGGCGGCGGGGAGCTGTTTTTT. Translated, this is CASSGPGLAGGGGELFF.